These 20 T cell receptor beta chains were all obtained from the same sample, sequenced in a study of immune cell composition in non-small cell lung cancer. Method: immunoSEQ multiplex PCR; TCRdb's copy keeps in-frame clones and lacks some. The table shows about 3,400 clones, with roughly 84% occurring only once. Normal lung was taken at the farthest possible site, at least 3 cm from tumour. Sequencing was done on a sample of non-adjacent lung tissue. The receptor set was obtained from a human donor with non-small cell lung cancer.

The V call is TRBV5-1, the J call TRBJ1-2; 12 positions agree with TRBD1. Germline V gene data show CDR1 as SGHRS and CDR2 as YFSETQ. The CDR3 totals 16 residues. The trim removed 2 bases at V and 8 bases at J, leaving 10 bases unmatched. The CDR3 bases are TGCGCCAGCAGCTTAACGGGGGGACAGGGGGCAAAGGGCTACACCTTC. It encodes CASSLTGGQGAKGYTF. Full variable domain (rest looked up from reference TRBV5-1 and TRBJ1-2): KAGVTQTPRYLIKTRGQQVTLSCSPISGHRSVSWYQQTPGQGLQFLFEYFSETQRNKGNFPGRFSGRQFSNSRSEMNVSTLELGDSALYLCASSLTGGQGAKGYTFGSGTRLTVV.

This chain connects TRBV28 to TRBJ1-2; the match to TRBD1 covers 7 bases. Unmatched junction bases numbered 6, after V lost 11 bases and J lost 3 bases. Germline V gene lookup returns CDR1 MDHEN and CDR2 SYDVKM. The CDR3 totals 12 residues. The CDR3 DNA is TGTGCCGTAGGGGGCCGGGACTATGGCTACACCTTC. Translated, it gives CAVGGRDYGYTF.

This CDR3 reads CASRSTGDYNNEQFF. CDR3 nucleotides: TGTGCCAGCAGGTCGACAGGGGACTACAACAATGAGCAGTTCTTC. This rearrangement joins TRBV2 to TRBJ2-1; D perhaps matches TRBD1 (8 bases). Germline CDR1 reads SNHLY; CDR2 reads FYNNEI. Trimming took 6 bases from V and 5 from J, leaving 17 bases between them. This CDR3 has 15 residues.

This clone occurred a few times. This sequence joins TRBV6-5 and TRBJ2-7, with a tentative D call TRBD1 (6 bases). Germline V CDR1 and CDR2: MNHEY, SVGAGI. Deletions cut 8 bases from V and 0 bases from J, with 11 bases between. This CDR3 region has 13 residues. This CDR3 is CASGWDISYEQYF. The CDR3 nucleotides are TGTGCCAGCGGGTGGGACATCTCCTACGAGCAGTACTTC.

The rearrangement links TRBV5-1 to TRBJ2-5; 12 positions match TRBD1. Germline V gives CDR1 SGHRS, CDR2 YFSETQ. This CDR3 is built from 15 residues. After removal of 4 bases from V and 5 bases from J, the junction contained 6 bases not matched to a gene. For the CDR3, the DNA is TGCGCCAGCAGCGACGGGACAGGGGGCTTGGAGACCCAGTACTTC. This gives the protein CASSDGTGGLETQYF.

This clone was observed a single time. The chain joins TRBV11-3 to TRBJ2-7; 7 nucleotides match TRBD2. Germline CDR1 SGHNT, CDR2 YENEEA. The CDR3 spans 18 residues. With 5 bases clipped from V and 3 bases from J, the junction kept 19 bases outside the gene matches. The CDR3 bases are TGTGCCAGCAGCCTCGGGAGGATAGACAGTGCGACTCACTACGAGCAGTACTTC. Protein sequence: CASSLGRIDSATHYEQYF. Together with reference TRBV11-3 and TRBJ2-7, the CDR3 gives the full variable domain: EAGVVQSPRYKIIEKKQPVAFWCNPISGHNTLYWYLQNLGQGPELLIRYENEEAVDDSQLPKDRFSAERLKGVDSTLKIQPAELGDSAVYLCASSLGRIDSATHYEQYFGPGTRLTVT.

J is TRBJ2-2 and V is TRBV5-1; TRBD2 matches 11 bases. This CDR3 has 16 residues. From germline, CDR1 is SGHRS and CDR2 YFSETQ. V lost 5 bases to trimming and J lost 2 bases; unmatched junction nucleotides: 5. CDR3 coding DNA: TGCGCCAGCAGAGATACTAGCGGGAGTAACACCGGGGAGCTGTTTTTT. It yields the protein CASRDTSGSNTGELFF.

The rearrangement links TRBV7-8 to TRBJ1-5, with TRBD1 matching 7 bases. With V trimmed by 5 bases and J by 0 bases, 10 bases remained unmatched. CDR1 is SGHVS, CDR2 FQNEAQ, per germline. The CDR3 totals 17 residues. The CDR3 is CASSPSTGAFSNQPQHF. In DNA, the CDR3 is TGTGCCAGCAGCCCGAGTACAGGGGCCTTTAGCAATCAGCCCCAGCATTTT.

This clone was recorded only once. The rearrangement uses TRBV7-9 and TRBJ2-2; 8 bases match TRBD1. CDR1 and CDR2 from the germline V gene are SEHNR and FQNEAQ (reference sequence). After removal of 2 bases from V and 4 bases from J, the junction contained 6 bases not matched to a gene. The CDR3 is 16 residues long. CDR3 protein: CASSLPGGLITGELFF. In DNA form, the CDR3 reads TGTGCCAGCAGCTTACCAGGGGGCCTGATCACCGGGGAGCTGTTTTTT.

CDR3 residues: CASSPGGLEGNEQFF. As DNA, the CDR3 is TGTGCCAGCAGTCCCGGGGGACTAGAGGGCAATGAGCAGTTCTTC. This chain uses TRBV9 with TRBJ2-1, with 8 bases fitting TRBD2. The V gene's germline CDR1 is SGDLS and CDR2 YYNGEE. J lost 6 bases, V lost 5 bases, and 10 bases had no gene match. The CDR3 covers 15 residues. Using reference TRBV9 and TRBJ2-1 for the parts outside the CDR3, the full variable domain is DSGVTQTPKHLITATGQRVTLRCSPRSGDLSVYWYQQSLDQGLQFLIQYYNGEERAKGNILERFSAQQFPDLHSELNLSSLELGDSALYFCASSPGGLEGNEQFFGPGTRLTVL.

The chain is built from TRBV6-5 and TRBJ2-7; the match to TRBD1 covers 8 bases. Germline V gene sequence: CDR1 MNHEY, CDR2 SVGAGI. CDR3 size: 14 residues. After removal of 5 bases from V and 3 bases from J, the junction contained 6 bases not matched to a gene. This chain's CDR3 is CASSTGTGIYEQYF. CDR3 DNA: TGTGCCAGCAGTACCGGGACAGGCATCTACGAGCAGTACTTC.

The chain joins TRBV9 to TRBJ2-3; 16 bases are a match to TRBD2. CDR1 and CDR2 (germline): SGDLS, YYNGEE. CDR3 size: 18 residues. V was pared by 1 base and J by 3 bases, with 5 bases of the junction left unmatched. For the CDR3, the DNA is TGTGCCAGCAGCGTAAATCCGGGACTAGCGGGAGGGACAGATACGCAGTATTTT. This gives the protein CASSVNPGLAGGTDTQYF.

This clone is a singleton in its sample. The chain uses TRBV7-3 and TRBJ1-1; D is possibly TRBD1 (5 bases). Trimming took off 1 base at V and 0 bases at J, with 12 bases between the two ends. The CDR3 sequence is 16 residues long. In germline, CDR1 is SGHTA, CDR2 FQGTGA. This CDR3 reads CASSLIGGGMNTEAFF. The CDR3 DNA is TGTGCCAGCAGCTTAATTGGGGGAGGGATGAACACTGAAGCTTTCTTT.

The chain joins TRBV4-1 to TRBJ2-7, with D unclear. V was clipped by 4 bases and J by 4 bases, with 8 bases between them. The CDR3 contains 12 residues. The V gene's germline CDR1 is MGHRA and CDR2 YSYEKL. The CDR3 nucleotides read TGCGCCAGCAGCCTCGACATGTACGAGCAGTACTTC. This translates into CASSLDMYEQYF.

The chain has TRBV5-1 and TRBJ2-1; a possible D gene is TRBD1 (5 bases). CDR3 length: 13 amino acids. The germline V gene encodes CDR1 SGHRS and CDR2 YFSETQ. V lost 0 bases and J 4 bases, leaving 5 bases between the germline ends. CDR3: CASSLGQYNEQFF. The CDR3 DNA sequence: TGCGCCAGCAGCTTGGGACAGTACAATGAGCAGTTCTTC.

This CDR3 reads CASSTSGRGLTEAFF. In DNA form, the CDR3 reads TGTGCCAGTAGTACCTCCGGGCGGGGGTTGACTGAAGCTTTCTTT. V usage is TRBV19 and J usage is TRBJ1-1; possible D gene TRBD1, 5 bases. Germline V CDR1 and CDR2: LNHDA, SQIVND (reference sequence). The CDR3 extends over 15 amino acids. With 4 bases removed from V and 5 bases from J, the gap between germline ends came to 17 bases.

A single count supports this clone. V usage is TRBV2 and J usage is TRBJ1-1; 8 bases agree with TRBD1. The CDR3 extends over 11 amino acids. Germline lookup yields CDR1 SNHLY and CDR2 FYNNEI. Trimming removed 4 bases from V and 13 bases from J; junction bases left unmatched: 5. The CDR3 sequence: CASSADRAGFF. CDR3 DNA: TGTGCCAGCAGTGCGGACAGGGCAGGTTTCTTT.

The J gene is TRBJ2-7, the V gene TRBV6-1, with TRBD1 identical over 10 bases. Germline assignment: CDR1 MNHNS and CDR2 SASEGT. This CDR3 is 14 amino acids long. The J segment lost 0 bases and the V segment lost 7 bases, leaving 3 bases of the junction unmatched. The CDR3 DNA sequence: TGTGCCAGCAAGGGGGACAGGGGCTCCTACGAGCAGTACTTC. It is translated as CASKGDRGSYEQYF.

The chain carries TRBV7-3 and TRBJ2-7, with 7 nucleotides matching TRBD1. Looked up from germline, CDR1 is SGHTA and CDR2 is FQGTGA. The CDR3 has 13 amino acids. With V trimmed by 3 bases and J by 4 bases, 3 bases remained unmatched. The CDR3 bases are TGTGCCAGCAGCTTTGGACAGGAGTACGAGCAGTACTTC. Its protein product is CASSFGQEYEQYF.

The chain has TRBV6-5 and TRBJ1-5, with 8 bases aligning to TRBD1. The length of the CDR3 is 13 residues. J was trimmed by 5 bases and V by 7 bases; bases with no gene match: 4. Germline values: CDR1 MNHEY, CDR2 SVGAGI. This CDR3 is CASTPGGDQPQHF. CDR3 nucleotide sequence: TGTGCCAGCACCCCAGGGGGCGATCAGCCCCAGCATTTT.